This T cell receptor beta chain was captured by sequencing in a study of T-cell memory formation after mild COVID-19. TCRdb reanalysed the 5' RACE reads using MiXCR and keeps one entry per CDR3 protein. The sample has some 330,000 distinct CDR3 sequences; more than 20% are singletons. For this clonotype: Its antigen is not known.

Study-level findings and limits: The finding that pre-infection memory included some responding clones suggested that cross-reactive memory joined.

The ends were cut back, 1 base at V and 3 bases at J, with 17 bases in the middle. The CDR3 sequence is 16 residues long. Germline CDR1 is SGHNT and CDR2 is YYREEE (reference sequence). The J gene is TRBJ2-7, the V gene TRBV5-4; possibly TRBD1 for D (6 bases). The receptor comes from an adult woman who had mild COVID-19 (a few samples of this study predate the infection). Cell type and time point are not known. The sample was PBMCs or a T cell subset sorted from them (not recorded which). The CDR3 loop reads CASSLIPPAGDYEQYF. The CDR3 DNA sequence: TGTGCCAGCAGCTTGATCCCCCCGGCAGGGGACTACGAGCAGTACTTC.